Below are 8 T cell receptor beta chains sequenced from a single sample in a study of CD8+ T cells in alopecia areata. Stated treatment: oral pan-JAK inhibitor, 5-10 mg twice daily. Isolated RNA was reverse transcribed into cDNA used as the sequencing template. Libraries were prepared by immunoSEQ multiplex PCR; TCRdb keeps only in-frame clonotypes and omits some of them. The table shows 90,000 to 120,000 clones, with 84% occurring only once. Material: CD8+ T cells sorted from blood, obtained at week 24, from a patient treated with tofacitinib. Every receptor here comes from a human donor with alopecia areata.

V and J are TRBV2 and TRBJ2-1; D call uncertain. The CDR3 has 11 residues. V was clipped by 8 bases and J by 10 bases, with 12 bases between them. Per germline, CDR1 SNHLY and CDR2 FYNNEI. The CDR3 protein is CASSGTVEQFF. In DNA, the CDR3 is TGTGCCAGCTCGGGTACGGTAGAGCAGTTCTTC.

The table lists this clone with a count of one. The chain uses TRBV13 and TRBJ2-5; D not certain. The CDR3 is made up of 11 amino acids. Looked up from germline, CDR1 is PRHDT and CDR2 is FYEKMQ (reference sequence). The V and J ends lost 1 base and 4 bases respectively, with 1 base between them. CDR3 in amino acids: CASSLAETQYF. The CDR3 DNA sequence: TGTGCCAGCAGCTTAGCAGAGACCCAGTACTTC.

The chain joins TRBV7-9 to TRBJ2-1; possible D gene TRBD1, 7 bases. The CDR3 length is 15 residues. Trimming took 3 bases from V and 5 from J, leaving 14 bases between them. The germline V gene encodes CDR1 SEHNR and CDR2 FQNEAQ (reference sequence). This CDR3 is CASSLEGAGDNEQFF. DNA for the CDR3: TGTGCCAGCAGCTTGGAGGGGGCCGGGGACAATGAGCAGTTCTTC. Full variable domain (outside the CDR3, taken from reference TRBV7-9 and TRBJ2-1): DTGVSQNPRHKITKRGQNVTFRCDPISEHNRLYWYRQTLGQGPEFLTYFQNEAQLEKSRLLSDRFSAERPKGSFSTLEIQRTEQGDSAMYLCASSLEGAGDNEQFFGPGTRLTVL.

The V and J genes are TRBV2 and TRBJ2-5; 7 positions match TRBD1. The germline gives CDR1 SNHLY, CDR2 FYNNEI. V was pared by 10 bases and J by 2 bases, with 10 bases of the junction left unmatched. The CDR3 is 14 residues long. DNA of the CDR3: TGTGCCACGTCCGACAGGGTTGGTCAAGAGACCCAGTACTTC. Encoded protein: CATSDRVGQETQYF.

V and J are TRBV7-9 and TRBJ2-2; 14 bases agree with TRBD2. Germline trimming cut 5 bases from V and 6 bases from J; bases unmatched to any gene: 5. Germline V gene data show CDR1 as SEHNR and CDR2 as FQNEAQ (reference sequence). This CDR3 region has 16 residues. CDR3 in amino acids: CASSPRLAGGPGELFF. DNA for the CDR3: TGTGCCAGCAGCCCGCGACTAGCGGGGGGGCCCGGGGAGCTGTTTTTT.

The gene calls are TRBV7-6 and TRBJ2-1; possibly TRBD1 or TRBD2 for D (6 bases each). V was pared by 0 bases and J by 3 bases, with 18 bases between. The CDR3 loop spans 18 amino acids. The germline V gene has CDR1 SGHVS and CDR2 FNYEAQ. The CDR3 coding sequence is TGTGCCAGCAGCTTAGCATGGGGGGCTAGCTCCAGCTACAATGAGCAGTTCTTC. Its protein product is CASSLAWGASSSYNEQFF.

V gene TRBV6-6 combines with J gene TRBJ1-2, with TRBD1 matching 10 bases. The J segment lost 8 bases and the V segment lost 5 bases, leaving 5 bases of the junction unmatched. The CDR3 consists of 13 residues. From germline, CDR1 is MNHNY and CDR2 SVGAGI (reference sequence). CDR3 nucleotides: TGTGCCAGCAGTCCCGGGACAGGGGACGGCTACACCTTC. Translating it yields CASSPGTGDGYTF.

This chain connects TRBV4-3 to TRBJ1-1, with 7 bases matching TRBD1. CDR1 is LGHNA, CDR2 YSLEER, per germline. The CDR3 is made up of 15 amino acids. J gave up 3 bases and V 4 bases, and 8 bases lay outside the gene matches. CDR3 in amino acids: CASSRDRDSYTEAFF. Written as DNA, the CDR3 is TGCGCCAGCAGCCGAGACAGGGACTCGTACACTGAAGCTTTCTTT.